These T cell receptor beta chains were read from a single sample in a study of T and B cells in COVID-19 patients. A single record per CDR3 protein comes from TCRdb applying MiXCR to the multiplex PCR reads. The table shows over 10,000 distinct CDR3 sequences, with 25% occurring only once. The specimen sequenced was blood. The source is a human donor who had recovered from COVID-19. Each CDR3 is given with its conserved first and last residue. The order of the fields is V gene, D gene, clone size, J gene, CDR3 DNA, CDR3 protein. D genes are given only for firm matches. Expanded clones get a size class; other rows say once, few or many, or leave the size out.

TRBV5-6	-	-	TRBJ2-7	TGCGCCAGCAGCTTTCCACTCGTCGGGACAACCGAGCAGTACTTC	CASSFPLVGTTEQYF
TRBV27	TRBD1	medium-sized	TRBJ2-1	TGTGCCAGCAGTTCCTCGGGACAGAGGTACAATGAGCAGTTCTTC	CASSSSGQRYNEQFF
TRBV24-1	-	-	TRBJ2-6	TGTGCCACCAGTGACCCGACTGTTACTGGGGCCAACGTCCTGACTTTC	CATSDPTVTGANVLTF
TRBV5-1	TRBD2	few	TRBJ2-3	TGCGCCAGCAGCTTTACGAGCGGGGGCCGCACAGATACGCAGTATTTT	CASSFTSGGRTDTQYF
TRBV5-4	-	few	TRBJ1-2	TGTGCCAGCAGCTTGGGGTTGGAGAATGGCTACACCTTC	CASSLGLENGYTF
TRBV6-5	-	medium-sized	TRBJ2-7	TGTGCCAGCAGTTACTCACTAGGGGGGGCCTACGAGCAGTACTTC	CASSYSLGGAYEQYF
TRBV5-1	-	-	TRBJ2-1	TGCGCCAGCAGCTCACGGTGGGGTGAGCAGTTCTTC	CASSSRWGEQFF
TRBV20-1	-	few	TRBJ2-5	TGCAGTGCTAGAGATAGTTGGGAGACCCAGTACTTC	CSARDSWETQYF
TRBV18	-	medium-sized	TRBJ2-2	TGTGCCAGCTCAAATTTCCGGACGGGCACGAACACCGGGGAGCTGTTTTTT	CASSNFRTGTNTGELFF
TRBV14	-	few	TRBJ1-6	TGTGCCAGCAGCCAAGATACAAGGCGAGCGTATTCACCCCTCCACTTT	CASSQDTRRAYSPLHF
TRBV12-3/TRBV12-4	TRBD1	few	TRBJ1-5	TGTGCCAGCAGTTTAATGATGGGACAGTATCAGCCCCAGCATTTT	CASSLMMGQYQPQHF
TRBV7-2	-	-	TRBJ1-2	TGTGCCAGCAGCTTACTGGGCAGCCTCTATGGCTACACCTTC	CASSLLGSLYGYTF
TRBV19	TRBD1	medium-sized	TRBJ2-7	TGTGCCAGTAGCCTGCCGGGACAGGGGGTCTACGAGCAGTACTTC	CASSLPGQGVYEQYF
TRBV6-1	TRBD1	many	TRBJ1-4	TGTGCCAGCAGTGATGGCGTGACAGGGAGTGAAAAACTGTTTTTT	CASSDGVTGSEKLFF
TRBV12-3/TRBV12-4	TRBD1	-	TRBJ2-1	TGTGCCAGCACCCCCGCAGGGACAGGGGGGGGTGAGCAGTTCTTC	CASTPAGTGGGEQFF
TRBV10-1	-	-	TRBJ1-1	TGCGCCAGCAGTGAGTCGTTAGGGGACGCGAACACTGAAGCTTTCTTT	CASSESLGDANTEAFF
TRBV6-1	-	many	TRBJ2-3	TGTGCCAGCAGTGAAAGTCCAGTCACAGATACGCAGTATTTT	CASSESPVTDTQYF
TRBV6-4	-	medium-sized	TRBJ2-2	TGTGCCAGCAGTGACTCAGTGGAATACGGGGAGCTGTTTTTT	CASSDSVEYGELFF
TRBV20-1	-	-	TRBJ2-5	TGCAGTGCCCGACAGCTTGCTGATCAAGAGACCCAGTACTTC	CSARQLADQETQYF
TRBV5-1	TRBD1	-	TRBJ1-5	TGCGCCAGCAGTTATGGGACAGGAGGCAATCAGCCCCAGCATTTT	CASSYGTGGNQPQHF
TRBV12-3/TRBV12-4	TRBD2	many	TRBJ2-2	TGTGCCAGCAGTTTAGCACCGACTAGCGGGAGTGTCGGGGAGCTGTTTTTT	CASSLAPTSGSVGELFF
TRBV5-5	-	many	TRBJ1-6	TGTGCCAGCAGCTTGAACGGGGTAGTCTCCAATAATTCACCCCTCCACTTT	CASSLNGVVSNNSPLHF
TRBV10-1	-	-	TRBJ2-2	TGCGCCAGCAGTCGAGTTGGTACCGGGGAGCTGTTTTTT	CASSRVGTGELFF
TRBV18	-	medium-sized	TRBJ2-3	TGTGCCAGCTCATTTCAGGGTAGGGGCACAGATACGCAGTATTTT	CASSFQGRGTDTQYF
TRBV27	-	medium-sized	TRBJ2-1	TGTGCCAGCAGTTTCTCCAGCTGGAATGAGCAGTTCTTC	CASSFSSWNEQFF
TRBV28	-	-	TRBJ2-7	TGTGCCAGCAGGTTGTCCCAGGGCTACGAGCAGTACTTC	CASRLSQGYEQYF
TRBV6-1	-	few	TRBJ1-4	TGTGCCAGCAAGAAAGGTGGGGCGACAGGCTTTAATGAAAAACTGTTTTTT	CASKKGGATGFNEKLFF